These T cell receptor beta chains were read from a single sample in a study of T cell repertoires in cytomegalovirus infection. TCRdb called the reads again in MiXCR, with one record for every CDR3 protein. The sample comprises approximately 770,000 distinct CDR3 sequences, 25% to 30% of which are singletons, and around 13% rests with the top ten. No antigens are known for them. Sequencing used cultured CD8+ T cells from PBMCs, obtained from culture after CMV antigen stimulation. The receptors were sampled from a human donor in good health (CMV status not recorded). Some clones in this sample may be carry-over from other donors' samples. Each CDR3 is given with its conserved first and last residue. Fields, in order: D gene, clone size, J gene, V gene, CDR3 protein, CDR3 DNA. D genes are given only for firm matches. Size tells how often a clone was seen (once, few, many) or the class of an expanded clone, and some rows leave it out.

D gene: -; clone size: few; J gene: TRBJ2-1; V gene: TRBV11-1; CDR3 protein: CASSFPVRRRNEQFF; CDR3 DNA: TGTGCCAGCAGCTTCCCTGTACGTAGGCGCAATGAGCAGTTCTTC
D gene: TRBD1; clone size: few; J gene: TRBJ1-1; V gene: TRBV5-1; CDR3 protein: CASSPTETGGMGTEAFF; CDR3 DNA: TGCGCCAGCAGCCCAACTGAGACAGGGGGCATGGGCACTGAAGCTTTCTTT
D gene: -; clone size: few; J gene: TRBJ2-1; V gene: TRBV7-9; CDR3 protein: CASSPGEGELWNEQFF; CDR3 DNA: TGTGCCAGCAGCCCGGGGGAGGGGGAGTTATGGAATGAGCAGTTCTTC
D gene: -; clone size: -; J gene: TRBJ1-3; V gene: TRBV12-3/TRBV12-4; CDR3 protein: CASSSGFSLVSIDGNTIYF; CDR3 DNA: TGTGCCAGCAGCTCAGGGTTTTCTCTGGTCTCCATCGATGGAAACACCATATATTTT
D gene: -; clone size: many; J gene: TRBJ2-1; V gene: TRBV7-2; CDR3 protein: CASSLYNNEQFF; CDR3 DNA: TGTGCCAGCAGCTTGTACAACAATGAGCAGTTCTTC
D gene: -; clone size: -; J gene: TRBJ1-6; V gene: TRBV6-1; CDR3 protein: CASSANTGTQSSYNSPLHF; CDR3 DNA: TGTGCCAGCAGTGCGAACACCGGGACACAGAGCTCCTATAATTCACCCCTCCACTTT
D gene: TRBD1; clone size: few; J gene: TRBJ1-6; V gene: TRBV27; CDR3 protein: CASSFGTAGSPLHF; CDR3 DNA: TGTGCCAGCAGTTTTGGGACAGCGGGTTCACCCCTCCACTTT
D gene: -; clone size: few; J gene: TRBJ2-7; V gene: TRBV3-1; CDR3 protein: CASQQGTSYEQYF; CDR3 DNA: TGTGCCAGCCAGCAGGGGACATCCTACGAGCAGTACTTC
D gene: TRBD1; clone size: -; J gene: TRBJ1-2; V gene: TRBV6-8; CDR3 protein: CASSYSAGYGTGNGYTF; CDR3 DNA: TGTGCCAGCAGTTACTCGGCAGGTTATGGGACAGGGAATGGCTACACCTTC
D gene: -; clone size: once; J gene: TRBJ2-7; V gene: TRBV12-3/TRBV12-4; CDR3 protein: CASTFRGVGHEQYF; CDR3 DNA: TGTGCCAGCACTTTTCGGGGCGTGGGGCACGAGCAGTACTTC
D gene: TRBD2; clone size: few; J gene: TRBJ2-1; V gene: TRBV6-2/TRBV6-3; CDR3 protein: CASRPAGGVDEQFF; CDR3 DNA: TGTGCCAGCAGACCAGCGGGGGGGGTCGATGAGCAGTTCTTC
D gene: -; clone size: once; J gene: TRBJ1-1; V gene: TRBV9; CDR3 protein: CASSQPPWTEAFF; CDR3 DNA: TGTGCCAGCAGCCAACCCCCGTGGACTGAAGCTTTCTTT
D gene: -; clone size: few; J gene: TRBJ1-4; V gene: TRBV15; CDR3 protein: CATSRDVGLLGEKLFF; CDR3 DNA: TGTGCCACCAGCAGAGATGTCGGTTTACTCGGTGAAAAACTGTTTTTT
D gene: TRBD2; clone size: -; J gene: TRBJ2-1; V gene: TRBV20-1; CDR3 protein: CSAAQRGGRYEQFF; CDR3 DNA: TGCAGTGCGGCCCAGCGGGGGGGCCGGTATGAGCAGTTCTTC
D gene: TRBD1; clone size: few; J gene: TRBJ1-1; V gene: TRBV12-3/TRBV12-4; CDR3 protein: CASSQGGLDFF; CDR3 DNA: TGTGCCAGCAGTCAGGGGGGGTTAGATTTCTTT
D gene: TRBD1; clone size: few; J gene: TRBJ2-7; V gene: TRBV11-2; CDR3 protein: CASSKGQAEQYF; CDR3 DNA: TGTGCCAGCAGCAAGGGACAGGCCGAGCAGTACTTC
D gene: TRBD1; clone size: -; J gene: TRBJ1-2; V gene: TRBV7-6; CDR3 protein: CASSLGGTGPHGYTF; CDR3 DNA: TGTGCCAGCAGCCTCGGTGGGACAGGCCCTCATGGCTACACCTTC
D gene: -; clone size: many; J gene: TRBJ2-3; V gene: TRBV7-6; CDR3 protein: CASSLVPTVSTDTQYF; CDR3 DNA: TGTGCCAGCAGCTTAGTCCCTACCGTTAGCACAGATACGCAGTATTTT
D gene: TRBD1; clone size: -; J gene: TRBJ1-4; V gene: TRBV6-5; CDR3 protein: CASSYTGGTNEKLFF; CDR3 DNA: TGTGCCAGCAGTTACACAGGGGGAACTAATGAAAAACTGTTTTTT
D gene: -; clone size: few; J gene: TRBJ2-1; V gene: TRBV10-3; CDR3 protein: CATVPGGYNEQFF; CDR3 DNA: TGTGCCACAGTTCCAGGCGGGTACAATGAGCAGTTCTTC
D gene: -; clone size: -; J gene: TRBJ1-1; V gene: TRBV5-1; CDR3 protein: CASSLEVSDEAFF; CDR3 DNA: TGCGCCAGCAGCTTGGAGGTATCAGATGAAGCTTTCTTT
D gene: TRBD2; clone size: -; J gene: TRBJ2-5; V gene: TRBV4-2; CDR3 protein: CASSQDLGSGDQQETQYF; CDR3 DNA: TGTGCCAGCAGCCAAGATTTGGGTAGCGGGGACCAACAAGAGACCCAGTACTTC
D gene: -; clone size: -; J gene: TRBJ1-1; V gene: TRBV7-3; CDR3 protein: CASSLTGGQGTEAFF; CDR3 DNA: TGTGCCAGCAGCTTAACGGGGGGCCAGGGGACTGAAGCTTTCTTT
D gene: -; clone size: many; J gene: TRBJ2-5; V gene: TRBV12-3/TRBV12-4; CDR3 protein: CASSTIDSQETQYF; CDR3 DNA: TGTGCCAGCAGCACTATCGACAGCCAAGAGACCCAGTACTTC
D gene: TRBD1; clone size: -; J gene: TRBJ1-6; V gene: TRBV28; CDR3 protein: CASSFWTGGDSPLHF; CDR3 DNA: TGTGCCAGCAGTTTTTGGACAGGGGGAGATTCACCCCTCCACTTT
D gene: TRBD1; clone size: -; J gene: TRBJ1-3; V gene: TRBV10-3; CDR3 protein: CAIRVWGQPRALSGNTIYF; CDR3 DNA: TGTGCCATCAGAGTGTGGGGACAGCCCCGGGCCCTCTCTGGAAACACCATATATTTT
D gene: -; clone size: -; J gene: TRBJ1-2; V gene: TRBV12-3/TRBV12-4; CDR3 protein: CASSFTGFGYTF; CDR3 DNA: TGTGCCAGCAGTTTCACAGGGTTCGGCTACACCTTC
D gene: -; clone size: -; J gene: TRBJ1-1; V gene: TRBV19; CDR3 protein: CASSQYRVTEAFF; CDR3 DNA: TGTGCCAGTAGTCAGTACCGGGTCACTGAAGCTTTCTTT
D gene: TRBD2; clone size: -; J gene: TRBJ2-1; V gene: TRBV15; CDR3 protein: CATSRGLAGVNEQFF; CDR3 DNA: TGTGCCACCAGCAGAGGTCTAGCGGGGGTTAATGAGCAGTTCTTC
D gene: TRBD2; clone size: -; J gene: TRBJ2-3; V gene: TRBV4-1; CDR3 protein: CASSQDPASGGAHTQYF; CDR3 DNA: TGCGCCAGCAGCCAAGACCCCGCTAGCGGGGGGGCCCATACGCAGTATTTT
D gene: TRBD1; clone size: -; J gene: TRBJ1-5; V gene: TRBV27; CDR3 protein: CASSLAGGLSQPQHF; CDR3 DNA: TGTGCCAGCAGTTTAGCAGGGGGTCTTAGTCAGCCCCAGCATTTT
D gene: -; clone size: few; J gene: TRBJ2-7; V gene: TRBV7-2; CDR3 protein: CASSSSPQAFNSYEQYF; CDR3 DNA: TGTGCCAGCAGCTCCTCGCCGCAGGCCTTTAACTCCTACGAGCAGTACTTC